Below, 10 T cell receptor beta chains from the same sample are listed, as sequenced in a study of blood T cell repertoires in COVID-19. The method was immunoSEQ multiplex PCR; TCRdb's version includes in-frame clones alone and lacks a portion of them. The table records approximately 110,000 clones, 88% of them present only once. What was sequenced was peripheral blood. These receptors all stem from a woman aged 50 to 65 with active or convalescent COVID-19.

The CDR3 sequence: CASSRRPDRRSNQPQHF. CDR3 bases: TGTGCCAGTAGCCGGAGACCAGACAGACGGAGCAATCAGCCCCAGCATTTT. The V call is TRBV19, the J call TRBJ1-5; D possibly corresponds to TRBD1 (5 bases). The CDR3 contains 17 residues. Germline V gene lookup returns CDR1 LNHDA and CDR2 SQIVND (reference sequence). V was clipped by 6 bases and J by 1 base, with 19 bases between them.

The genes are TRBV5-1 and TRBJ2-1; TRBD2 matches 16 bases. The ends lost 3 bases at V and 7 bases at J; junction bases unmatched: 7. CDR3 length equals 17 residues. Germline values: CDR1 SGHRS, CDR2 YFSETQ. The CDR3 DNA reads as TGCGCCAGCAGCTCGGGACTAGCGGGAGGGCCAAGGAATGAGCAGTTCTTC. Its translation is CASSSGLAGGPRNEQFF.

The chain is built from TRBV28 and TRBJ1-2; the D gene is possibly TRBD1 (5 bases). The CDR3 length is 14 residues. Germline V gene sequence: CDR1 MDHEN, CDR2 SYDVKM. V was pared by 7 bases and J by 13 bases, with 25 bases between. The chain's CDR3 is CASNIRPGLTVLTF. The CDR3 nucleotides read TGTGCCAGCAACATCCGTCCGGGACTGACGGTTCTCACCTTC.

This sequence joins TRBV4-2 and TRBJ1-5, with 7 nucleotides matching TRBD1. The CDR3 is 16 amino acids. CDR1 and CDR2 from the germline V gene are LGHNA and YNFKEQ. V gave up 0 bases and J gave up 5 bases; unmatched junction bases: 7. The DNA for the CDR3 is TGTGCCAGCAGCCAAGACGGGACAGCAGGAGATCAGCCCCAGCATTTT. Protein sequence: CASSQDGTAGDQPQHF.

CDR3: CASSLLPGVEETQYF. CDR3 in DNA: TGTGCCAGCAGTTTACTCCCAGGGGTTGAAGAGACCCAGTACTTC. The chain links TRBV28 to TRBJ2-5; D possibly corresponds to TRBD1 (6 bases). CDR1 and CDR2 from the germline V gene are MDHEN and SYDVKM. This CDR3 has 15 amino acids. Trimming took off 2 bases at V and 3 bases at J, with 13 bases between the two ends.

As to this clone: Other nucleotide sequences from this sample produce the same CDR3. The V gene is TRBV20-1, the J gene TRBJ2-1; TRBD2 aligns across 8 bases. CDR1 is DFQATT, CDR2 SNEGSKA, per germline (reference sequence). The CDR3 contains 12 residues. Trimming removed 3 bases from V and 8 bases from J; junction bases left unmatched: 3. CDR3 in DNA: TGCAGTGCTAGTCCGGGAGGGGATGAGCAGTTCTTC. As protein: CSASPGGDEQFF.

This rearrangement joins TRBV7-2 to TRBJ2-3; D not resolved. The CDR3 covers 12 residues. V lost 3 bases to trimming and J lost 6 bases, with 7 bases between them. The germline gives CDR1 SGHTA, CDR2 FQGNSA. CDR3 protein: CASSFKADTQYF. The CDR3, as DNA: TGTGCCAGCAGCTTCAAAGCGGATACGCAGTATTTT. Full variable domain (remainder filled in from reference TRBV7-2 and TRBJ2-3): GAGVSQSPSNKVTEKGKDVELRCDPISGHTALYWYRQSLGQGLEFLIYFQGNSAPDKSGLPSDRFSAERTGGSVSTLTIQRTQQEDSAVYLCASSFKADTQYFGPGTRLTVL.

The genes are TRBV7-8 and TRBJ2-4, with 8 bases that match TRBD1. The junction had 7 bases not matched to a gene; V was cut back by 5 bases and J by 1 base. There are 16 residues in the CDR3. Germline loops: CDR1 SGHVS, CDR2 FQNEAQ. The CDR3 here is CASSTWTGRAKNIQYF. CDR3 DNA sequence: TGTGCCAGCAGCACCTGGACAGGGAGGGCCAAAAACATTCAGTACTTC.

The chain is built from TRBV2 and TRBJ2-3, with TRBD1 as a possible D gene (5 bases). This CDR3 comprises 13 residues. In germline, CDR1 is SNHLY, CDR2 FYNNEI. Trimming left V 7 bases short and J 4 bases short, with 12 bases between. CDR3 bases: TGTGCCAGCACGGACATGGGCGCAGATACGCAGTATTTT. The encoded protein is CASTDMGADTQYF.

DNA of the CDR3: TGTGCCAGCAGTGCACCGTCCCCGGGACAGGGAGCCAATGAGCAGTTCTTC. It encodes CASSAPSPGQGANEQFF. The gene calls are TRBV6-8 and TRBJ2-1; 9 bases align to TRBD1. Germline V gene data show CDR1 as MNHGY and CDR2 as SAAAGT. CDR3 length: 17 residues. The V segment lost 5 bases and the J segment 6 bases; nucleotides outside the gene matches: 14.